The text below deals with one T cell receptor beta chain. The data originate from a study of blood T cell repertoires in COVID-19. This CDR3 contains 14 residues. CDR1 SGHRS and CDR2 YFSETQ come from the germline V gene. The V and J ends lost 5 bases and 1 base respectively, with 9 bases between them. Data came from immunoSEQ multiplex PCR; TCRdb stores just in-frame clones and leaves some out. The sample contains 120,000 to 150,000 clones, 84% of which appear only once. This rearrangement joins TRBV5-1 to TRBJ2-2; D is unresolved. The sequenced material came from peripheral blood. The receptor's source is a woman aged 80 or older in a cohort sampled during active or convalescent COVID-19. CDR3: CASSLSGNTGELFF. The CDR3 DNA sequence: TGCGCCAGCAGTTTATCAGGGAACACCGGGGAGCTGTTTTTT.